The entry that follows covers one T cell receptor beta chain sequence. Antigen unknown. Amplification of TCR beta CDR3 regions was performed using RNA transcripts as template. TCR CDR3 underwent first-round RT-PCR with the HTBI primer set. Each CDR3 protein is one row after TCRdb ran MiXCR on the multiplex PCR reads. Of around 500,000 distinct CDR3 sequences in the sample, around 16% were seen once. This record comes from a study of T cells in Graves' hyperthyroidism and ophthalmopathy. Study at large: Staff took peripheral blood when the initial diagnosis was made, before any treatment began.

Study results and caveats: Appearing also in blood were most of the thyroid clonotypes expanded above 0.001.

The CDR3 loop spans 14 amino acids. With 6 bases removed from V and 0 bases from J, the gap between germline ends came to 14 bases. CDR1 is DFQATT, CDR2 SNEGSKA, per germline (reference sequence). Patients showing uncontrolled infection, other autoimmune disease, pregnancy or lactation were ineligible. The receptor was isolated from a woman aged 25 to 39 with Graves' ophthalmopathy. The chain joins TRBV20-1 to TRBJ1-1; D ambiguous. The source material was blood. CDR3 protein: CSAPSGQMNTEAFF. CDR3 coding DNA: TGCAGTGCCCCCTCCGGGCAGATGAACACTGAAGCTTTCTTT.